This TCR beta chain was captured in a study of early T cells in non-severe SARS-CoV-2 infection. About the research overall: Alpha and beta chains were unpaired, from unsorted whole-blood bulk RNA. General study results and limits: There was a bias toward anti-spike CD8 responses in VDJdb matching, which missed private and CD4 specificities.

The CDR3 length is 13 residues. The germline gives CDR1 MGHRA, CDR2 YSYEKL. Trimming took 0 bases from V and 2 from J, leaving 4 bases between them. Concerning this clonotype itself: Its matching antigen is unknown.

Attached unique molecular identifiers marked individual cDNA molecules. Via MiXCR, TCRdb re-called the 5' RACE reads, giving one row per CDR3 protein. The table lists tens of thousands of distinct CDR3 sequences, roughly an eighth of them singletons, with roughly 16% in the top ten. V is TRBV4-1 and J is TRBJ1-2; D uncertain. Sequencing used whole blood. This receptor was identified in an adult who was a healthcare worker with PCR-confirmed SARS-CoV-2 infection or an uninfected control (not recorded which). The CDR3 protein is CASSQDRNYGYTF. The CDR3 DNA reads TGCGCCAGCAGCCAAGACAGAAACTATGGCTACACCTTC.